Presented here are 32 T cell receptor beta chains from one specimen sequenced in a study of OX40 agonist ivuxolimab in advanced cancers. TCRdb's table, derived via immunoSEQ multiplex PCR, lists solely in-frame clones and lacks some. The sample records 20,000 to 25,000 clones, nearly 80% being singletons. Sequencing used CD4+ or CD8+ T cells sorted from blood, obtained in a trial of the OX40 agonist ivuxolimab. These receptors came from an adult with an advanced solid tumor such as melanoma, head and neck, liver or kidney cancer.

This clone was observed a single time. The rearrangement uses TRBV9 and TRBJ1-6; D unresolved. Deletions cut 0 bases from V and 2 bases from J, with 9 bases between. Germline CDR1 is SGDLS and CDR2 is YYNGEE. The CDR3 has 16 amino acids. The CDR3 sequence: CASSVEQDPYNSPLHF. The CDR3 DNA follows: TGTGCCAGCAGCGTAGAGCAGGACCCCTATAATTCACCCCTCCACTTT.

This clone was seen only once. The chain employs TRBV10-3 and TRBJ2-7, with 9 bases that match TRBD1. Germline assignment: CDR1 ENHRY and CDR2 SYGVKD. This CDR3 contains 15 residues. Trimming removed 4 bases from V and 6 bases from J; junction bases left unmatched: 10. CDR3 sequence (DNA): TGTGCCATCAGTGCAGGGACAGGGAACACCCGCGAGCAGTACTTC. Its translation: CAISAGTGNTREQYF.

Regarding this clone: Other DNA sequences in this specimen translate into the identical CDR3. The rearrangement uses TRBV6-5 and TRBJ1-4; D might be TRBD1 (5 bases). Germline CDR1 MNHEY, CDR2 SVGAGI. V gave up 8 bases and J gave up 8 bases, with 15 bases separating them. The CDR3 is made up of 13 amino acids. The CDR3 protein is CASRTGVYEKLFF. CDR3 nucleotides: TGTGCCAGCCGGACGGGGGTATACGAAAAACTGTTTTTT.

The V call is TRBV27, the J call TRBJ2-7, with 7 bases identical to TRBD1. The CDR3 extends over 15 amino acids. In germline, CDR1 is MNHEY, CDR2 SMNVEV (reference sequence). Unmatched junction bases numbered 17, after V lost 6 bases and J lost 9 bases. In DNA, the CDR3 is TGTGCCAGCAGAGGCGTCGTCAGGGGGACGGTTGGGCAGTACTTC. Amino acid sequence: CASRGVVRGTVGQYF.

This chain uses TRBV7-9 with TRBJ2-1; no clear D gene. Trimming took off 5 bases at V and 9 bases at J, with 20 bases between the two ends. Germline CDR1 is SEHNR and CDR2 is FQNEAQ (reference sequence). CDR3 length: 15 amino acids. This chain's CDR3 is CASSPGPVVAGEQFF. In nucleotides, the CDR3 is TGTGCCAGCAGCCCCGGCCCCGTGGTTGCCGGTGAGCAGTTCTTC. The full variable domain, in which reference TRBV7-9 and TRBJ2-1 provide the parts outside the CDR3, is DTGVSQNPRHKITKRGQNVTFRCDPISEHNRLYWYRQTLGQGPEFLTYFQNEAQLEKSRLLSDRFSAERPKGSFSTLEIQRTEQGDSAMYLCASSPGPVVAGEQFFGPGTRLTVL.

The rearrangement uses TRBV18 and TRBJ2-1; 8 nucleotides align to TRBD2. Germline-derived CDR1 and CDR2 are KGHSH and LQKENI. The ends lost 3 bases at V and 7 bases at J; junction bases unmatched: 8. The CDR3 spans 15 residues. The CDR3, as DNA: TGTGCCAGCTCACCGGTAGCGGGGCTACAAAATGAGCAGTTCTTC. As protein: CASSPVAGLQNEQFF.

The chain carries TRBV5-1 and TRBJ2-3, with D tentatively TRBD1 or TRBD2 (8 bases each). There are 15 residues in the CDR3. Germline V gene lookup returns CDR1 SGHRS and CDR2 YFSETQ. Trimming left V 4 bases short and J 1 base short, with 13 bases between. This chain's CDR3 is CASSRGGQGTDTQYF. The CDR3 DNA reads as TGCGCCAGCAGCCGGGGGGGACAGGGCACAGATACGCAGTATTTT. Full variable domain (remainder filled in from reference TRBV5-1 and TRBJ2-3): KAGVTQTPRYLIKTRGQQVTLSCSPISGHRSVSWYQQTPGQGLQFLFEYFSETQRNKGNFPGRFSGRQFSNSRSEMNVSTLELGDSALYLCASSRGGQGTDTQYFGPGTRLTVL.

The CDR3 DNA is TGTGCCAGCAGACCACGCGGGGCGAATCAAGAGACCCAGTACTTC. This gives the protein CASRPRGANQETQYF. V and J are TRBV7-2 and TRBJ2-5, with D maybe TRBD2 (6 bases). V was shortened by 6 bases and J by 2 bases, with 16 bases between the two germline ends. Germline V gives CDR1 SGHTA, CDR2 FQGNSA. The CDR3 loop spans 15 amino acids. The variable domain in full, completed from reference TRBV7-2 and TRBJ2-5, reads GAGVSQSPSNKVTEKGKDVELRCDPISGHTALYWYRQSLGQGLEFLIYFQGNSAPDKSGLPSDRFSAERTGGSVSTLTIQRTQQEDSAVYLCASRPRGANQETQYFGPGTRLLVL.

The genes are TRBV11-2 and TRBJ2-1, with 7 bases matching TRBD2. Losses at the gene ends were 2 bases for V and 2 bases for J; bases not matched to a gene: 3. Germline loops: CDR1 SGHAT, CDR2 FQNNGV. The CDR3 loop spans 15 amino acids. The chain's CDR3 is CASSLKRGPYNEQFF. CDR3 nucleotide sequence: TGTGCCAGCAGCTTAAAGCGGGGACCCTACAATGAGCAGTTCTTC.

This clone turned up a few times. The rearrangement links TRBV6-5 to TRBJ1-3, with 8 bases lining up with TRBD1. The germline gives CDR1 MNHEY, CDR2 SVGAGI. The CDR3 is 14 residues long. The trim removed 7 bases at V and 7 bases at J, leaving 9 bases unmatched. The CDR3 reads CASIPQGARNTIYF. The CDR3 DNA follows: TGTGCCAGCATTCCTCAGGGGGCCAGGAACACCATATATTTT.

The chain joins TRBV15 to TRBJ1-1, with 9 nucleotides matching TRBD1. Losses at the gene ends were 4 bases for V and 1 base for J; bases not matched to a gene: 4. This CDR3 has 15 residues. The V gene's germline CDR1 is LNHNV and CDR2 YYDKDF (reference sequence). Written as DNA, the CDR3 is TGTGCCACCAGCACCAGGGGACAGGGGAACACTGAAGCTTTCTTT. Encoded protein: CATSTRGQGNTEAFF.

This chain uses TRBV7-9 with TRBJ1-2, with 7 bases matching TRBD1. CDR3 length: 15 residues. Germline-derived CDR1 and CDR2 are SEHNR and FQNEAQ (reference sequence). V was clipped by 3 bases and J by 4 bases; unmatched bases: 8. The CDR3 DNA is TGTGCCAGCAGCTTGTCGACAGGGACGGGCTATGGCTACACCTTC. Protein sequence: CASSLSTGTGYGYTF.

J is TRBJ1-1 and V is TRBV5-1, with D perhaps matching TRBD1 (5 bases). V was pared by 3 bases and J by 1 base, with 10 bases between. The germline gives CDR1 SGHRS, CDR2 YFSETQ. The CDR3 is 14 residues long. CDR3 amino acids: CASSSDGGNTEAFF. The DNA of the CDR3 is TGCGCCAGCAGCTCTGACGGGGGGAACACTGAAGCTTTCTTT.

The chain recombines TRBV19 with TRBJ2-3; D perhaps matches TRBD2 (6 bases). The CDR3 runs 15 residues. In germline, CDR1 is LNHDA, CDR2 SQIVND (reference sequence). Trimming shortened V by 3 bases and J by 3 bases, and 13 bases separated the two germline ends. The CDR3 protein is CASSIGRGRTDTQYF. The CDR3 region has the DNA TGTGCCAGTAGTATTGGGCGGGGAAGGACAGATACGCAGTATTTT. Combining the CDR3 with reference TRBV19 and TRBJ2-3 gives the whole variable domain DGGITQSPKYLFRKEGQNVTLSCEQNLNHDAMYWYRQDPGQGLRLIYYSQIVNDFQKGDIAEGYSVSREKKESFPLTVTSAQKNPTAFYLCASSIGRGRTDTQYFGPGTRLTVL.

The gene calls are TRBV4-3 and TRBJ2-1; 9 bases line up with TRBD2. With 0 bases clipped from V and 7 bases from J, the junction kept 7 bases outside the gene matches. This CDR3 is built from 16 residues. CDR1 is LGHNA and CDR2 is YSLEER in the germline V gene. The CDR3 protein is CASSQDPSGVGNEQFF. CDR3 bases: TGCGCCAGCAGCCAAGATCCTAGCGGGGTAGGGAATGAGCAGTTCTTC.

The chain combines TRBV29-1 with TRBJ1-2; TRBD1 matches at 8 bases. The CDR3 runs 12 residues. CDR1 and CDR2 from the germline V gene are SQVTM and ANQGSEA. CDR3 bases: TGCTCCCACGGGACAGGAGACTATGGCTACACCTTC. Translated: CSHGTGDYGYTF. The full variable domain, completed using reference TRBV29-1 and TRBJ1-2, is SAVISQKPSRDICQRGTSLTIQCQVDSQVTMMFWYRQQPGQSLTLIATANQGSEATYESGFVIDKFPISRPNLTFSTLTVSNMSPEDSSIYLCSHGTGDYGYTFGSGTRLTVV.

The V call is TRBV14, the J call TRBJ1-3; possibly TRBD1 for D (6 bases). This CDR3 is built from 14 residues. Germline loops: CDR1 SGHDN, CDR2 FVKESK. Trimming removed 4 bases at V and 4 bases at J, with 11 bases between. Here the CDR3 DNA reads TGTGCCAGCAGCCGGGGGGGCTGGGGAAACACCATATATTTT. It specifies CASSRGGWGNTIYF.

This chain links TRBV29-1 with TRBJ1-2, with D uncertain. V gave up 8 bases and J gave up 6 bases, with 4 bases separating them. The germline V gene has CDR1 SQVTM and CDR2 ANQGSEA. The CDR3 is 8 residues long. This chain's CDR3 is CSTDGYTF. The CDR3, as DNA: TGCAGCACGGATGGCTACACCTTC.

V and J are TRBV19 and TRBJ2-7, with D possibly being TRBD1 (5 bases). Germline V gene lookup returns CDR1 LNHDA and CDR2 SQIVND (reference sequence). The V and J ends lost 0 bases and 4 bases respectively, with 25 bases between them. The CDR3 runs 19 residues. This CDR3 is CASSIDENRSPPGQYEQYF. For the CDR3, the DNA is TGTGCCAGTAGTATAGATGAGAACAGGTCCCCCCCCGGCCAATACGAGCAGTACTTC.

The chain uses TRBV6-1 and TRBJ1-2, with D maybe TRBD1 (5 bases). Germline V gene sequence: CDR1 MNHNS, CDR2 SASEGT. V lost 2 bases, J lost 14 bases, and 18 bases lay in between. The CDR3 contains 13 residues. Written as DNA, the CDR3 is TGTGCCAGCAGTGAAAGGACACCCGGCCTGGCTACCTTC. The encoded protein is CASSERTPGLATF.

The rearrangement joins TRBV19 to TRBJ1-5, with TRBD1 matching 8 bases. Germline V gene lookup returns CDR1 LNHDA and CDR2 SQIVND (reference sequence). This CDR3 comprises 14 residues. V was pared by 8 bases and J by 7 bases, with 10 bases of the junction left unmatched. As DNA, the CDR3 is TGTGCCAGTCAACAGGGGGGGGTGCGGCAGCCCCAGCATTTT. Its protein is CASQQGGVRQPQHF.

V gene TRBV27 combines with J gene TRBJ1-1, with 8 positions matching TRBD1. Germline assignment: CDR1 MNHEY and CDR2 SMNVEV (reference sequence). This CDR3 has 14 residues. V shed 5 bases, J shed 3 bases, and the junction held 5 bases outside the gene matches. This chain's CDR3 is CASSPWDRYTEAFF. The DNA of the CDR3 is TGTGCCAGCAGTCCCTGGGACAGGTACACTGAAGCTTTCTTT.

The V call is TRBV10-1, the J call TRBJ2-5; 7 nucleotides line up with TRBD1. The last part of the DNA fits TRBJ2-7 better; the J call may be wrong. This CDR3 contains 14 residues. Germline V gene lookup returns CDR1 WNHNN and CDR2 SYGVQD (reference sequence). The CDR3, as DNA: TGCGCCAGCAGCCCCGACAGGGTTAACGACGAGCAGTACTTC. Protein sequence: CASSPDRVNDEQYF.

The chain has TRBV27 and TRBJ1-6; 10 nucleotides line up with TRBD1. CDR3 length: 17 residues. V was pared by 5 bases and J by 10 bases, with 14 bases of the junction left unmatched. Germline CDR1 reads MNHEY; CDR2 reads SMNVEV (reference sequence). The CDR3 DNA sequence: TGTGCCAGCAGTCCCACGGGGGACAGGGGTTGGGGATCACCCCTCCACTTT. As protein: CASSPTGDRGWGSPLHF.

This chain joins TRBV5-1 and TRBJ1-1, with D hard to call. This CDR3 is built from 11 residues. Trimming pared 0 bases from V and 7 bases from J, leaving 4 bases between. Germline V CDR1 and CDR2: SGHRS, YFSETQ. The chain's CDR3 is CASSLASEAFF. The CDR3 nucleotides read TGCGCCAGCAGCTTGGCAAGTGAAGCTTTCTTT.

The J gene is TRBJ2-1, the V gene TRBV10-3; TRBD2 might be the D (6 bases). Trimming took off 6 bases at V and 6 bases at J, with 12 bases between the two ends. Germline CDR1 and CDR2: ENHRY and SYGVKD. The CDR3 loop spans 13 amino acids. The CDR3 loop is CAIRGGSGNEQFF. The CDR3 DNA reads TGTGCCATCAGGGGGGGATCGGGCAATGAGCAGTTCTTC.

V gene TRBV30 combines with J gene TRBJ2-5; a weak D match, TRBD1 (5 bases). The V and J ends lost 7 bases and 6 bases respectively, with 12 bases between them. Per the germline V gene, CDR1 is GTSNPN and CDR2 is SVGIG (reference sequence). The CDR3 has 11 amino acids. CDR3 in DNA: TGTGCCTTCTTGACAGTTCAGACCCAGTACTTC. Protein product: CAFLTVQTQYF.

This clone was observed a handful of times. CDR3: CAWSQQGTEAFF. The CDR3 DNA follows: TGTGCCTGGAGTCAACAGGGGACTGAAGCTTTCTTT. The chain has TRBV30 and TRBJ1-1, with 7 bases identical to TRBD1. This CDR3 contains 12 residues. CDR1 GTSNPN and CDR2 SVGIG come from the germline V gene (reference sequence). The ends lost 2 bases at V and 5 bases at J; junction bases unmatched: 2.

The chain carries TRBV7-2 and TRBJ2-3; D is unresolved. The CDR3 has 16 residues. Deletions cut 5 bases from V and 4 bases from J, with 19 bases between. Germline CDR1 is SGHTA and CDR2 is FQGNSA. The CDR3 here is CASSTTLAQGADTQYF. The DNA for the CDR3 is TGTGCCAGCAGCACGACCCTCGCACAAGGTGCAGATACGCAGTATTTT. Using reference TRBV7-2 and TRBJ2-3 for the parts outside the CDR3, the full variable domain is GAGVSQSPSNKVTEKGKDVELRCDPISGHTALYWYRQSLGQGLEFLIYFQGNSAPDKSGLPSDRFSAERTGGSVSTLTIQRTQQEDSAVYLCASSTTLAQGADTQYFGPGTRLTVL.

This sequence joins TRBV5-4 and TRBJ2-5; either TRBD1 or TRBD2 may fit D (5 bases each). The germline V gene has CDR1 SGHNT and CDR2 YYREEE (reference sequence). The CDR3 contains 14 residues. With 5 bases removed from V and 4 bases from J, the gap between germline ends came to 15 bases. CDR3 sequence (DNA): TGTGCCAGCAGACTCGGGGCAGGGAGAGAGACCCAGTACTTC. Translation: CASRLGAGRETQYF.

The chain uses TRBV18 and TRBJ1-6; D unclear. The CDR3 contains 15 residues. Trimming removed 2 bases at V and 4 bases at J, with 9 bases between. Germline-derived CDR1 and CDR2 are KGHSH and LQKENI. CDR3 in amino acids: CASSPMEGYNSPLHF. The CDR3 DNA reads TGTGCCAGCTCACCAATGGAGGGTTATAATTCACCCCTCCACTTT.

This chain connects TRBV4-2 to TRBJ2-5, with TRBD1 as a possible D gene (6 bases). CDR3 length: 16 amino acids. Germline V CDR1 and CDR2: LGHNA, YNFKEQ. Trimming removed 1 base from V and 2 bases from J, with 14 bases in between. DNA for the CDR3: TGTGCCAGCAGCCAAGGGAGCCGGGACACTCAAGAGACCCAGTACTTC. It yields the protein CASSQGSRDTQETQYF.